A single sample is the source of the 16 T cell receptor beta chains below, sequenced in a study of OX40 agonist ivuxolimab in advanced cancers. The repertoire was sequenced with immunoSEQ multiplex PCR; TCRdb's copy has only in-frame clones and lacks some. The profile shows some 35,000 clones, around 87% of them singletons. The sample consisted of CD4+ or CD8+ T cells sorted from blood, taken in a trial of the OX40 agonist ivuxolimab. All receptors derive from an adult with an advanced solid tumor such as melanoma, head and neck, liver or kidney cancer.

The rearrangement joins TRBV4-2 to TRBJ1-3; D unresolved. CDR3 length: 15 residues. Trimming left V 0 bases short and J 2 bases short, with 8 bases between. In germline, CDR1 is LGHNA, CDR2 YNFKEQ. The CDR3 protein is CASSQDRIAGNTIYF. CDR3 coding DNA: TGTGCCAGCAGCCAAGATAGGATCGCTGGAAACACCATATATTTT.

Turning to this clone: A read error may account for a junction end that differs from germline. The rearrangement links TRBV7-3 to TRBJ2-1; 7 bases match TRBD2. The germline gives CDR1 SGHTA, CDR2 FQGTGA. This CDR3 spans 16 amino acids. The DNA for the CDR3 is TGTGCCAGCAGCCCCCAGGGAGCGGGAACCTACAATGGGCAGTTCTTC. It yields the protein CASSPQGAGTYNGQFF.

V is TRBV30 and J is TRBJ2-3, with no clear D. The V end lost 2 bases, the J end lost 1 base, and 13 bases lay between the germline ends. This CDR3 contains 15 residues. The germline V gene encodes CDR1 GTSNPN and CDR2 SVGIG (reference sequence). The CDR3 region is CAWSPPSPRTDTQYF. The CDR3 coding sequence is TGTGCCTGGAGTCCCCCCAGTCCTCGCACAGATACGCAGTATTTT.

The chain uses TRBV2 and TRBJ1-1; the D gene is possibly TRBD1 (5 bases). V was cut by 10 bases and J by 7 bases, with 16 bases left in between. The germline gives CDR1 SNHLY, CDR2 FYNNEI. The CDR3 totals 12 residues. The CDR3 DNA sequence: TGTGCCACCACTCGAGGGGAGGGTGAAGCTTTCTTT. Translated, it gives CATTRGEGEAFF.

The V and J genes are TRBV7-3 and TRBJ2-2; D unclear. The germline V gene encodes CDR1 SGHTA and CDR2 FQGTGA. The CDR3 is 17 residues long. Deletions cut 5 bases from V and 4 bases from J, with 20 bases between. The CDR3: CASSQVGGALGTGELFF. In DNA, the CDR3 is TGTGCCAGCAGCCAAGTCGGTGGTGCCTTGGGCACCGGGGAGCTGTTTTTT.

The CDR3 is CASSLLVGGFNEQFF. In DNA form, the CDR3 reads TGTGCCAGCAGCCTACTAGTGGGAGGGTTCAATGAGCAGTTCTTC. This rearrangement joins TRBV14 to TRBJ2-1; 7 bases line up with TRBD2. From germline, CDR1 is SGHDN and CDR2 FVKESK. The V segment lost 4 bases and the J segment 6 bases; nucleotides outside the gene matches: 9. The CDR3 consists of 15 residues.

V gene TRBV7-6 combines with J gene TRBJ2-3; no clear D gene. Trimming removed 4 bases from V and 9 bases from J, with 11 bases in between. From germline, CDR1 is SGHVS and CDR2 FNYEAQ. The CDR3 totals 12 residues. CDR3 loop: CASSSNYNTQYF. CDR3 coding DNA: TGTGCCAGCAGCTCAAATTATAACACGCAGTATTTT.

This clone came up once. This chain uses TRBV4-2 with TRBJ2-3; 10 bases are shared with TRBD2. The V and J ends lost 1 base and 6 bases, in that order; junction bases with no gene match: 4. Germline V CDR1 and CDR2: LGHNA, YNFKEQ. This CDR3 spans 15 amino acids. CDR3 nucleotide sequence: TGTGCCAGCAGCCAAGCAGCGGGGGGGGCCGATACGCAGTATTTT. It yields the protein CASSQAAGGADTQYF.

The rearrangement links TRBV4-1 to TRBJ1-2, with D unresolved. CDR1 is MGHRA and CDR2 is YSYEKL in the germline V gene. The CDR3 covers 16 residues. Trimming cost V 0 bases and J 4 bases, with 15 bases left between them. The CDR3 here is CASSQEVDGGSYGYTF. For the CDR3, the DNA is TGCGCCAGCAGCCAAGAAGTCGACGGAGGATCCTATGGCTACACCTTC.

The rearrangement uses TRBV7-8 and TRBJ2-3, with D possibly called TRBD1 or TRBD2 (5 bases each). V lost 1 base and J lost 5, with 22 bases in between. The CDR3 has 18 residues. Per the germline V gene, CDR1 is SGHVS and CDR2 is FQNEAQ. The CDR3 bases are TGTGCCAGCAGCTTAGGACATCCGGGACCGAATTTTTTAGATACGCAGTATTTT. Translation: CASSLGHPGPNFLDTQYF.

This clone was detected a few times. V usage is TRBV30 and J usage is TRBJ1-1; D gene unclear. The CDR3 is 14 amino acids. Germline-derived CDR1 and CDR2 are GTSNPN and SVGIG (reference sequence). Trimming removed 0 bases from V and 3 bases from J, with 11 bases in between. The CDR3 region is CAWSVPPWDTEAFF. DNA of the CDR3: TGTGCCTGGAGTGTACCCCCCTGGGACACTGAAGCTTTCTTT.

The chain employs TRBV9 and TRBJ2-3; 13 positions match TRBD2. There are 18 residues in the CDR3. Looked up from germline, CDR1 is SGDLS and CDR2 is YYNGEE. The J segment lost 4 bases and the V segment lost 4 bases, leaving 12 bases of the junction unmatched. The CDR3 loop is CASSPRTSGSVGADTQYF. CDR3 nucleotide sequence: TGTGCCAGCAGCCCCCGGACTAGCGGGAGTGTTGGGGCAGATACGCAGTATTTT.

This clone has only a few counts. The chain carries TRBV18 and TRBJ1-2; no clear D gene. The CDR3 consists of 13 residues. Trimming shortened V by 3 bases and J by 8 bases, and 13 bases separated the two germline ends. From germline, CDR1 is KGHSH and CDR2 LQKENI. CDR3 in amino acids: CASSPVGEIGYTF. In DNA form, the CDR3 reads TGTGCCAGCTCACCGGTTGGTGAAATCGGCTACACCTTC.

The chain carries TRBV7-2 and TRBJ1-6; D not resolved. V lost 8 bases, J lost 13 bases, and 18 bases lay in between. The germline V gene encodes CDR1 SGHTA and CDR2 FQGNSA. CDR3 length equals 13 residues. CDR3 in amino acids: CASLAQLAGPLHF. The CDR3 DNA is TGTGCCAGCTTGGCACAGCTAGCGGGGCCCCTCCACTTT. The variable domain in full, completed from reference TRBV7-2 and TRBJ1-6, reads GAGVSQSPSNKVTEKGKDVELRCDPISGHTALYWYRQSLGQGLEFLIYFQGNSAPDKSGLPSDRFSAERTGGSVSTLTIQRTQQEDSAVYLCASLAQLAGPLHFGNGTRLTVT.

V gene TRBV5-1 combines with J gene TRBJ1-2; 11 bases are shared with TRBD1. This CDR3 region has 14 residues. Germline lookup yields CDR1 SGHRS and CDR2 YFSETQ. V lost 2 bases to trimming and J lost 8 bases; unmatched junction nucleotides: 5. CDR3 loop: CASSLGQGAWGYTF. Here the CDR3 DNA reads TGCGCCAGCAGCTTAGGACAGGGGGCATGGGGCTACACCTTC.

This clone has a handful of counts. One end of the junction varies from germline; a read error may be responsible. This chain connects TRBV29-1 to TRBJ1-5; D is possibly TRBD1 (5 bases). The CDR3 extends over 13 amino acids. The V gene's germline CDR1 is SQVTM and CDR2 ANQGSEA. CDR3 residues: CSVKEGANQPQHF. The DNA of the CDR3 is TGCAGCGTTAAAGAAGGGGCCAATCAGCCCCAGCATTTT.